This note documents a single T cell receptor (beta chain) sequence. Its antigen remains unidentified. The donors were all Caucasian adults (living in Nashville, Tennessee). V lost 7 bases to trimming and J lost 0 bases, with 7 bases between them. The CDR3 totals 11 residues. Germline loops: CDR1 DFQATT, CDR2 SNEGSKA (reference sequence). The data belong to a study of shared clonotypes between healthy human individuals. The overall study: CD8 memory received one plate per donor, CD8 naive two, CD4 memory three and CD4 naive three.

The assay was immunoSEQ multiplex PCR, and TCRdb's table has in-frame clones only and misses some. The sample consists of 600,000 to 750,000 clones, roughly 87% of them appearing once. Study-wide points: Investigators expected sequencing depth to affect clonotype sharing among donors.

Sequenced sample: memory CD8+ T cells from PBMCs. Subset defined: CD45RO+ cells pooled with CCR7-negative TemRA cells. V usage is TRBV20-1 and J usage is TRBJ2-7; TRBD2 might be the D (5 bases). The sequence was obtained from a man aged 18 to 35 in good health. Some clones in this sample may be carry-over from other donors' samples. The DNA of the CDR3 is TGCAGTGTAAGCGGCTCCTACGAGCAGTACTTC. Its translation is CSVSGSYEQYF.